Shown below are 21 T cell receptor beta chains from a single sample sequenced in a study of blood T cell repertoires in COVID-19. Profiled with immunoSEQ multiplex PCR; TCRdb holds only in-frame clones, not every one. The table lists about 150,000 clones, 87% of them singletons. Specimen: peripheral blood. The receptors come from a human donor in a cohort sampled during active COVID-19.

The V and J genes are TRBV3-1 (or the pseudogene TRBV3-2) and TRBJ2-7; 12 bases agree with TRBD2. The CDR3 covers 16 residues. Per the germline V gene, CDR1 is LGHDT and CDR2 is YNNKEL (reference sequence). With 1 base clipped from V and 3 bases from J, the junction kept 4 bases outside the gene matches. In DNA, the CDR3 is TGTGCCAGCAGCCAAGGGGGACTAGCGGGCCTCTACGAGCAGTACTTC. This codes for CASSQGGLAGLYEQYF.

The rearrangement uses TRBV6-2 or TRBV6-3 and TRBJ2-7, with D possibly TRBD1 on 6 matching bases. Per germline, CDR1 MNHEY and CDR2 SVGEGT. V lost 2 bases and J 1 base, leaving 6 bases between the germline ends. CDR3 length: 13 amino acids. The CDR3 protein is CASSYQGSYEQYF. As DNA, the CDR3 is TGTGCCAGCAGTTACCAGGGGTCCTACGAGCAGTACTTC.

This chain uses TRBV5-8 with TRBJ1-2; no clear D. Germline loops: CDR1 SGHTS, CDR2 YDEGEE. The CDR3 has 15 amino acids. V was pared by 4 bases and J by 2 bases, with 15 bases between. CDR3: CASSRPEEVNYGYTF. The CDR3 DNA reads as TGTGCCAGCAGCAGGCCCGAAGAGGTCAACTATGGCTACACCTTC.

This chain uses TRBV7-2 with TRBJ2-1; 7 bases agree with TRBD1. The CDR3 consists of 16 residues. Germline CDR1 reads SGHTA; CDR2 reads FQGNSA. Trimming took 0 bases from V and 2 from J; bases not matched to a gene: 4. As DNA, the CDR3 is TGTGCCAGCAGCTTAGCGTCGAGGGGGCCCTACAATGAGCAGTTCTTC. This sequence encodes CASSLASRGPYNEQFF.

V usage is TRBV28 and J usage is TRBJ2-7, with 11 bases fitting TRBD1. Germline assignment: CDR1 MDHEN and CDR2 SYDVKM. Trimming at V came to 5 bases and at J to 4 bases, leaving 4 bases not matched to a gene. There are 14 residues in the CDR3. The CDR3 nucleotides are TGTGCCAGCAGTCCTGGACAGGGGGCATACGAGCAGTACTTC. Translation gives CASSPGQGAYEQYF.

This clone appeared once. V and J are TRBV6-6 and TRBJ2-7; no clear D. Germline V gene sequence: CDR1 MNHNY, CDR2 SVGAGI (reference sequence). The V end lost 7 bases, the J end lost 2 bases, and 15 bases lay between the germline ends. The CDR3 totals 14 residues. The CDR3 DNA follows: TGTGCCAGCAAGTTCAGCCAGGCGACCTACGAGCAGTACTTC. Amino acids: CASKFSQATYEQYF.

The V gene is TRBV28, the J gene TRBJ2-2; 10 nucleotides line up with TRBD2. CDR3 length equals 16 residues. V shed 1 base and J 3 bases; nucleotides not matched to a gene: 2. Per the germline V gene, CDR1 is MDHEN and CDR2 is SYDVKM. The CDR3 region has the DNA TGTGCCAGCAGTTTATCAACTAGCGGGGACACCGGGGAGCTGTTTTTT. It yields the protein CASSLSTSGDTGELFF.

The chain couples TRBV6-6 to TRBJ2-7; TRBD2 might be the D (6 bases). With 5 bases removed from V and 0 bases from J, the gap between germline ends came to 14 bases. This CDR3 spans 15 amino acids. Germline V gene lookup returns CDR1 MNHNY and CDR2 SVGAGI (reference sequence). The CDR3 is CASSDPGGTSYEQYF. The CDR3 DNA reads TGTGCCAGCAGTGACCCCGGCGGGACCTCCTACGAGCAGTACTTC.

The chain is built from TRBV5-1 and TRBJ2-7; 11 bases match TRBD1. From germline, CDR1 is SGHRS and CDR2 YFSETQ. This CDR3 comprises 14 residues. V lost 5 bases to trimming and J lost 3 bases; unmatched junction nucleotides: 4. The CDR3 region is CASREGQGVYEQYF. The CDR3 nucleotides read TGCGCCAGCAGGGAGGGACAGGGGGTCTACGAGCAGTACTTC.

The CDR3 DNA reads as TGCAGCGTTGCCAAGGACAGGGGATACGAGCAGTACTTC. Protein product: CSVAKDRGYEQYF. This chain links TRBV29-1 with TRBJ2-7, with 9 positions matching TRBD1. Germline assignment: CDR1 SQVTM and CDR2 ANQGSEA. The CDR3 is made up of 13 amino acids. V trimming: 4 bases; J trimming: 4 bases; junction bases outside the gene matches: 5.

The chain combines TRBV7-2 with TRBJ2-7; the D is unclear. The CDR3 runs to 16 residues. Trimming removed 5 bases from V and 0 bases from J, with 17 bases in between. Looked up from germline, CDR1 is SGHTA and CDR2 is FQGNSA. The CDR3 nucleotides read TGTGCCAGCAGCCCCAGACTCGGAAGAAGCTCCTACGAGCAGTACTTC. Amino acids: CASSPRLGRSSYEQYF.

In its sample, this clone was seen once. V gene TRBV9 combines with J gene TRBJ2-7; 9 positions agree with TRBD2. Germline loops: CDR1 SGDLS, CDR2 YYNGEE. The CDR3 is 14 residues long. V dropped 4 bases and J dropped 4; count of bases not matched to a gene: 6. This chain's CDR3 is CASSLSSGAYEQYF. Here the CDR3 DNA reads TGTGCCAGCAGCCTATCTAGCGGGGCTTACGAGCAGTACTTC.

The V call is TRBV6-1, the J call TRBJ2-7; TRBD2 matches 9 bases. The germline gives CDR1 MNHNS, CDR2 SASEGT. Losses at the gene ends were 3 bases for V and 5 bases for J; bases not matched to a gene: 8. This CDR3 is 15 amino acids long. The CDR3 here is CASSEVGGRAHEQYF. The CDR3, as DNA: TGTGCCAGCAGTGAGGTCGGCGGGAGGGCCCACGAGCAGTACTTC.

This chain joins TRBV19 and TRBJ2-7, with a weak D call TRBD2 (6 bases). V was cut by 5 bases and J by 5 bases, with 16 bases left in between. Germline lookup yields CDR1 LNHDA and CDR2 SQIVND (reference sequence). The CDR3 extends over 14 amino acids. The CDR3 spells CASSLVSGVHEQYF. CDR3 nucleotides: TGTGCCAGTAGTTTGGTTTCGGGGGTTCACGAGCAGTACTTC.

This chain connects TRBV28 to TRBJ2-1, with D possibly matching TRBD2 (5 bases). The V gene's germline CDR1 is MDHEN and CDR2 SYDVKM. This CDR3 region has 11 residues. V was trimmed by 5 bases and J by 13 bases, leaving 12 bases between them. The CDR3: CASSSEGDQFF. The CDR3 nucleotides are TGTGCCAGCAGTAGCGAGGGCGACCAGTTCTTC.

In its sample, this clone was seen once. CDR3 nucleotides: TGTGCCAGCAACAGACTAGCGGGATGGGAGACCCAGTACTTC. Translation: CASNRLAGWETQYF. The V call is TRBV28, the J call TRBJ2-5, with TRBD2 identical over 11 bases. CDR1 is MDHEN and CDR2 is SYDVKM in the germline V gene. V lost 7 bases to trimming and J lost 5 bases; unmatched junction nucleotides: 6. This CDR3 spans 14 amino acids.

The gene calls are TRBV7-9 and TRBJ1-2; D is possibly TRBD1 (6 bases). The CDR3 has 15 residues. From germline, CDR1 is SEHNR and CDR2 FQNEAQ (reference sequence). V gave up 1 base and J gave up 2 bases, with 11 bases separating them. CDR3 loop: CASSLGQGPNYGYTF. DNA for the CDR3: TGTGCCAGCAGCTTAGGGCAGGGGCCAAACTATGGCTACACCTTC.

This clone was recorded once. CDR3 DNA sequence: TGTGCCAGTGGGGACAGTTTCTACACAGATACGCAGTATTTT. Encoded protein: CASGDSFYTDTQYF. This chain links TRBV19 with TRBJ2-3; 7 nucleotides agree with TRBD1. The CDR3 is 14 amino acids. V was pared by 8 bases and J by 2 bases, with 7 bases of the junction left unmatched. Germline V CDR1 and CDR2: LNHDA, SQIVND (reference sequence).

As regards this clone: A read error may produce the germline difference seen at one junction end. The V and J genes are TRBV7-7 and TRBJ2-7; maybe TRBD2 (6 bases). The CDR3 totals 13 residues. Germline V gives CDR1 SSHAT, CDR2 FNYEAQ (reference sequence). The CDR3 reads CASSFDGGGEQYF. The CDR3 DNA reads as TGTGCTAGCAGCTTTGACGGGGGTGGCGAGCAGTACTTC.

This chain joins TRBV29-1 and TRBJ2-7; 11 nucleotides match TRBD2. The CDR3 contains 12 residues. Germline CDR1 SQVTM, CDR2 ANQGSEA. The J segment lost 7 bases and the V segment lost 4 bases, leaving 3 bases of the junction unmatched. CDR3 bases: TGCAGCGTTGCAAGACTAGCGGGGGAGCAGTACTTC. This encodes CSVARLAGEQYF.

This clone occurred once. This sequence joins TRBV3-1 (or the pseudogene TRBV3-2) and TRBJ1-4; no firm D call. This CDR3 region has 12 residues. V was pared by 3 bases and J by 7 bases, with 6 bases between. In germline, CDR1 is LGHDT, CDR2 YNNKEL (reference sequence). The CDR3 coding sequence is TGTGCCAGCAGCCAGGCATCTGAAAAACTGTTTTTT. It yields the protein CASSQASEKLFF.